This paragraph reports one T cell receptor (beta chain). Data came from immunoSEQ multiplex PCR; TCRdb stores just in-frame clones and leaves some out. The data show around 15,000 clones, about 90% seen once. The sample is drawn from a study of circulating and synovial CD4+ cells in juvenile arthritis. The V gene end was trimmed by 0 bases and the J gene end by 8 bases; junction bases not matched to a gene: 7. Germline values: CDR1 MGHRA, CDR2 YSYEKL. The CDR3 sequence is 16 residues long. The sequenced sample was CD4+ T cells from blood. This chain uses TRBV4-1 with TRBJ1-4, with 9 bases aligning to TRBD1. The receptor's source is a human donor with juvenile idiopathic arthritis. The CDR3 here is CASSQDKDRGREKLFF. In DNA form, the CDR3 reads TGCGCCAGCAGCCAAGATAAGGACAGGGGAAGGGAAAAACTGTTTTTT.